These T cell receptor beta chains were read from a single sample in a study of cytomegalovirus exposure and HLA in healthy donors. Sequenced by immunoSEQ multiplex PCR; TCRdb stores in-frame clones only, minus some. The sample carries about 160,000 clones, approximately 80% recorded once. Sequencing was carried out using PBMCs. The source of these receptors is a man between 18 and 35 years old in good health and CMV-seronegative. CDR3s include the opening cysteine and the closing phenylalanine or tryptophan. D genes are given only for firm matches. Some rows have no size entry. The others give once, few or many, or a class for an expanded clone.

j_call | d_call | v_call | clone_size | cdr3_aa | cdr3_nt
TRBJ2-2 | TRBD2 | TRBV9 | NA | CASSFRTSGGSGELFF | TGTGCCAGCAGCTTCCGGACTAGCGGGGGTTCCGGGGAGCTGTTTTTT
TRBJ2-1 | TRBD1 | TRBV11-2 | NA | CASSPKGFRGGDEQFF | TGTGCCAGCAGTCCTAAGGGGTTCAGAGGGGGCGACGAGCAGTTCTTC
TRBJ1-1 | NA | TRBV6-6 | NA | CASSEQGNTEAFF | TGTGCCAGCAGCGAGCAGGGAAACACTGAAGCTTTCTTT
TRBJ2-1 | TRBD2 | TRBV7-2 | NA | CASSLRSSGSSYNEQFF | TGTGCCAGCAGCTTAAGGTCTAGCGGAAGCTCCTACAATGAGCAGTTCTTC
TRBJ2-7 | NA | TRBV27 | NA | CASSLGFSGSYEQYF | TGTGCCAGCAGTTTAGGTTTCAGTGGTTCCTACGAGCAGTACTTC
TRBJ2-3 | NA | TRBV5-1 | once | CASSTTGSTDTQYF | TGCGCCAGCAGCACAACAGGGAGCACAGATACGCAGTATTTT
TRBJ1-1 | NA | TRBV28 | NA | CASTGAGYTEAFF | TGTGCCAGCACTGGGGCAGGGTACACTGAAGCTTTCTTT
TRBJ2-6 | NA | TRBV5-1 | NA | CASSLASSDVLTF | TGCGCCAGCAGCTTGGCAAGCTCGGACGTCCTGACTTTC
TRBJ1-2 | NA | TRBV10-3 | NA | CAITPGDNYGYTF | TGTGCCATCACCCCGGGAGACAACTATGGCTACACCTTC
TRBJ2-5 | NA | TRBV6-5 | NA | CASSPDHRQGTQYF | TGTGCCAGCAGCCCGGACCATCGCCAGGGGACCCAGTACTTC
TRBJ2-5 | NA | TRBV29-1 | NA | CSVTLGGRQTQYF | TGCAGCGTAACCCTGGGGGGTAGACAGACCCAGTACTTC
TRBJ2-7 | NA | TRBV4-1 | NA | CASSLPRGVEQYF | TGCGCCAGCAGCCTTCCCCGCGGGGTCGAGCAGTACTTC
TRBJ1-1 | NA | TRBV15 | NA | CATGEENTEAFF | TGTGCCACCGGGGAGGAGAACACTGAAGCTTTCTTT
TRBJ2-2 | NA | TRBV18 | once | CASSPPRTANTGELFF | TGTGCCAGCTCACCACCTCGGACAGCGAACACCGGGGAGCTGTTTTTT
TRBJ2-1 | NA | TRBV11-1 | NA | CASSVDSSYNEQFF | TGTGCCAGCAGCGTAGACAGCTCCTACAATGAGCAGTTCTTC
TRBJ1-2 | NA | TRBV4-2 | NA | CASSQAGAQEGGYTF | TGTGCCAGCAGCCAAGCAGGGGCCCAAGAAGGAGGCTACACCTTC
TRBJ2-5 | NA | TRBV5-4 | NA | CASSRTGPQETQYF | TGTGCCAGCAGTCGTACAGGACCCCAAGAGACCCAGTACTTC
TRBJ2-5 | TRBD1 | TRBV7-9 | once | CASSLDRQETQYF | TGTGCCAGCAGCTTGGACAGGCAAGAGACCCAGTACTTC
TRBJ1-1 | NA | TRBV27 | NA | CASRERNTEAFF | TGTGCCAGCAGGGAGAGGAACACTGAAGCTTTCTTT
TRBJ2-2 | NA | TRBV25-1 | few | CASSDSGPSTGELFF | TGTGCCAGCAGTGATTCGGGTCCGAGCACCGGGGAGCTGTTTTTT
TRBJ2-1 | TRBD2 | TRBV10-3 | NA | CAISEGAGGNYNEQFF | TGTGCCATCAGTGAGGGAGCGGGGGGGAACTACAATGAGCAGTTCTTC
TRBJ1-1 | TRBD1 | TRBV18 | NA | CASSPRDRENTEAFF | TGTGCCAGCTCACCACGGGACAGGGAGAACACTGAAGCTTTCTTT
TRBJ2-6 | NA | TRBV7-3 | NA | CASSLEVPGANVLTF | TGTGCCAGCAGCTTAGAGGTACCTGGGGCCAACGTCCTGACTTTC
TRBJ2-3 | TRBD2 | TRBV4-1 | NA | CASSHLLAGGKGTQYF | TGCGCCAGCAGCCACCTATTAGCGGGGGGCAAAGGTACGCAGTATTTT
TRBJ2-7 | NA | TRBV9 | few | CASSPWGVSYEQYF | TGTGCCAGCAGCCCCTGGGGGGTCTCCTACGAGCAGTACTTC
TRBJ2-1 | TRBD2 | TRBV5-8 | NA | CASSPSGGSYNEQFF | TGTGCCAGCAGTCCGAGCGGGGGCTCCTACAATGAGCAGTTCTTC
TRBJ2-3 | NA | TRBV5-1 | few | CASSYSRDTQYF | TGCGCCAGCAGCTATTCTCGGGATACGCAGTATTTT
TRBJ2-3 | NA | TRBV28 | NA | CASSLGGTRHDTQYF | TGTGCCAGCAGTTTGGGCGGGACTCGGCACGATACGCAGTATTTT
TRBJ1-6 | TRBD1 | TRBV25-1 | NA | CASRFGQGYNSPLHF | TGTGCCAGCAGATTCGGACAGGGCTATAATTCACCCCTCCACTTT
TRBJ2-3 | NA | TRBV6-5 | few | CASSYAQGTDTQYF | TGTGCCAGCAGTTACGCCCAGGGGACAGATACGCAGTATTTT
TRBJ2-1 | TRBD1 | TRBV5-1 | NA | CASSLEGGAYNEQFF | TGCGCCAGCAGCTTGGAAGGGGGCGCTTACAATGAGCAGTTCTTC
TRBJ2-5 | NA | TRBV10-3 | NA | CAIRPDTGGETQYF | TGTGCCATCAGACCGGACACCGGGGGAGAGACCCAGTACTTC
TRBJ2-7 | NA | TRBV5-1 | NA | CASSFRGATYEQYF | TGCGCCAGCAGCTTCAGGGGGGCCACGTACGAGCAGTACTTC
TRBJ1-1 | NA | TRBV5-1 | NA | CASSLKGAEAFF | TGCGCCAGCAGCTTAAAGGGAGCTGAAGCTTTCTTT
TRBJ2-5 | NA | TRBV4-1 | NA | CASSQTRDTKETQYF | TGCGCCAGCAGCCAGACGCGAGACACCAAAGAGACCCAGTACTTC
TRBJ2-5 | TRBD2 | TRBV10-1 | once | CATTGLAGGPGQETQYF | TGCGCCACCACCGGACTAGCGGGAGGGCCGGGCCAAGAGACCCAGTACTTC
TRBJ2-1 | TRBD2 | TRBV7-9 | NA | CASSPEVLAAYNEQFF | TGTGCCAGCAGCCCAGAGGTCCTAGCGGCTTACAATGAGCAGTTCTTC